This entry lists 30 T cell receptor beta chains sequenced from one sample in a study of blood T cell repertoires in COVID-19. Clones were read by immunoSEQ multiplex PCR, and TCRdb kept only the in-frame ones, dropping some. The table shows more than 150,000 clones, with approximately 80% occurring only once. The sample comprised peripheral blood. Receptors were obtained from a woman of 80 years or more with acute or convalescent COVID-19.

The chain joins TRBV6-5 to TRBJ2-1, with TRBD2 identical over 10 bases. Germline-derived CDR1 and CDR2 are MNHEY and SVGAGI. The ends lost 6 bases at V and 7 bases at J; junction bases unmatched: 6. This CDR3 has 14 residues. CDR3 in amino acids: CASRKRGGRNEQFF. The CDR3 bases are TGTGCCAGCAGGAAGCGGGGGGGCCGTAATGAGCAGTTCTTC.

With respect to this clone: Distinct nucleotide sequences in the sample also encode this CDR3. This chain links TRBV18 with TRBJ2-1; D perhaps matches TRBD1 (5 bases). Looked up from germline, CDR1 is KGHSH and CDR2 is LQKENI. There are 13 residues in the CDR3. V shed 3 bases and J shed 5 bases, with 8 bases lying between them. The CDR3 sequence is CASSPGRDNEQFF. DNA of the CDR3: TGTGCCAGCTCACCGGGCAGGGACAATGAGCAGTTCTTC.

As DNA, the CDR3 is TGTGCCAGCAGTTACTCGGGACAGGGGCGATATGGCTACACCTTC. This sequence encodes CASSYSGQGRYGYTF. The V gene is TRBV6-5, the J gene TRBJ1-2; TRBD1 matches 10 bases. The CDR3 contains 15 residues. Per the germline V gene, CDR1 is MNHEY and CDR2 is SVGAGI. The V and J ends lost 0 bases and 5 bases, in that order; junction bases with no gene match: 3.

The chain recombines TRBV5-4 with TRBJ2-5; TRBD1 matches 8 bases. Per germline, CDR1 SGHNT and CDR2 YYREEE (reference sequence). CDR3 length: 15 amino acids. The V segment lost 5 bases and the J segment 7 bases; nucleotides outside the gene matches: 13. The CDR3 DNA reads TGTGCCAGCAGTTCAGGGGGCCCTTTAGTTGGGACCCAGTACTTC. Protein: CASSSGGPLVGTQYF.

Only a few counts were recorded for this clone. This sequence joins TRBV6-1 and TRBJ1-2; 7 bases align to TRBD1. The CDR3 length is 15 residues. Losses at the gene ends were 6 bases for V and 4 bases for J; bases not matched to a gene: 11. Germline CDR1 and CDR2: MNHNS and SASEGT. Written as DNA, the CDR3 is TGTGCCAGCAGCCTACCCTCACAGGGGATCTATGGCTACACCTTC. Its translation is CASSLPSQGIYGYTF.

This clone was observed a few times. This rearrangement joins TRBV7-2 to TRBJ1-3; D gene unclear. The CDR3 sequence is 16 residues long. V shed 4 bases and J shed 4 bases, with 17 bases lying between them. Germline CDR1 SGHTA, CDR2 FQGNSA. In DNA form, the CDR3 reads TGTGCCAGCAGCTCTTCAACAACGACGGGGGGAAACACCATATATTTT. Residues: CASSSSTTTGGNTIYF.

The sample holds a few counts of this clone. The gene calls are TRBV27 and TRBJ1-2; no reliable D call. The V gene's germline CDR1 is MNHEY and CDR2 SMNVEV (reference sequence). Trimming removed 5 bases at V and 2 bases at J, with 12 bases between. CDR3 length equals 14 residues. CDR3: CASSESGNNYGYTF. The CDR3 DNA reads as TGTGCCAGCAGTGAGTCGGGAAACAACTATGGCTACACCTTC.

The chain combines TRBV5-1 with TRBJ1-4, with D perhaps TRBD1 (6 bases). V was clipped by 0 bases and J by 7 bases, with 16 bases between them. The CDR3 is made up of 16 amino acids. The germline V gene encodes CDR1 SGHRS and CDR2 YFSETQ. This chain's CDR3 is CASSLGLGQQVEKLFF. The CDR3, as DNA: TGCGCCAGCAGCTTGGGTTTGGGACAACAGGTTGAAAAACTGTTTTTT.

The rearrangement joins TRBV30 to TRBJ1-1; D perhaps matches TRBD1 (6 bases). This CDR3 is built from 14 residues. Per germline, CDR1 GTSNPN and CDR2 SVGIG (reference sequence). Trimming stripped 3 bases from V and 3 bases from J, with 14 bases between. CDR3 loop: CAWRPGGADTEAFF. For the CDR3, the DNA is TGTGCCTGGAGGCCGGGGGGGGCAGACACTGAAGCTTTCTTT.

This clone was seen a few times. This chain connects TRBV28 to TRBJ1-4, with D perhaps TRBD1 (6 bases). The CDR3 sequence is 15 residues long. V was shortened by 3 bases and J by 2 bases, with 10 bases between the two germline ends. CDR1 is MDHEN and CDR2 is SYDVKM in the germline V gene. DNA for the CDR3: TGTGCCAGCAGTTTCAACAGGGTTACTAATGAAAAACTGTTTTTT. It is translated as CASSFNRVTNEKLFF.

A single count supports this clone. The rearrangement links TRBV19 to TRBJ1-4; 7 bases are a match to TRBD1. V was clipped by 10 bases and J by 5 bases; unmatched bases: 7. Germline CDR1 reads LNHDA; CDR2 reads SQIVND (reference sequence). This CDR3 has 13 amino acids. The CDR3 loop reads CATSTGQNEKLFF. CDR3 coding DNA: TGTGCCACCTCGACAGGGCAGAATGAAAAACTGTTTTTT.

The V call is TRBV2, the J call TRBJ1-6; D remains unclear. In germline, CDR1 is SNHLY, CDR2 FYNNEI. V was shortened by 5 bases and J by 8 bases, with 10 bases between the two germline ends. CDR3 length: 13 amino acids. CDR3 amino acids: CASSRTDDSPLHF. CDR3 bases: TGTGCCAGCAGTCGGACTGACGATTCACCCCTCCACTTT. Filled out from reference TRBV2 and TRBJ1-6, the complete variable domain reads EPEVTQTPSHQVTQMGQEVILRCVPISNHLYFYWYRQILGQKVEFLVSFYNNEISEKSEIFDDQFSVERPDGSNFTLKIRSTKLEDSAMYFCASSRTDDSPLHFGNGTRLTVT.

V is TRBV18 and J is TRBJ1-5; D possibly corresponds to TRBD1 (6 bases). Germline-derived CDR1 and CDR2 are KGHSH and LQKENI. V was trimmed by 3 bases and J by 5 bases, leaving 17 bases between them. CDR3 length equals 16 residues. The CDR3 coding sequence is TGTGCCAGCTCACCCAAGGAAGGGGGATCGGATCAGCCCCAGCATTTT. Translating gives CASSPKEGGSDQPQHF.

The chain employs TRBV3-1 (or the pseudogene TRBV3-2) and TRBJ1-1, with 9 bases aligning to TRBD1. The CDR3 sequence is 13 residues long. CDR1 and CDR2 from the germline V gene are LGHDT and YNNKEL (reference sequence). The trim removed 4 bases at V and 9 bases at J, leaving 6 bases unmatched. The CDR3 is CASSPGDRVKAFF. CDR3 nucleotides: TGTGCCAGCAGCCCAGGGGACAGGGTAAAAGCTTTCTTT.

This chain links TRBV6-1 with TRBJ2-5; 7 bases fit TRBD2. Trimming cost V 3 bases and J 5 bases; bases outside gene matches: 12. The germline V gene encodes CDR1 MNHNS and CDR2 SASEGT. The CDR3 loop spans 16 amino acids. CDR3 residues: CASSDVERGPGETQYF. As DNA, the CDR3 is TGTGCCAGCAGTGATGTTGAGCGGGGCCCTGGGGAGACCCAGTACTTC.

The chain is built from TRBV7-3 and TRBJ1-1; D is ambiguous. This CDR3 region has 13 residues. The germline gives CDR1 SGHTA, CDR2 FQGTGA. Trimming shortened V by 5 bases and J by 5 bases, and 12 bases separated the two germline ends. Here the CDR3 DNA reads TGTGCCAGCAGCCTCGCTGCCCGGACTGAAGCTTTCTTT. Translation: CASSLAARTEAFF. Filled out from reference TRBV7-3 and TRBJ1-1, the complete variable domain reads GAGVSQTPSNKVTEKGKYVELRCDPISGHTALYWYRQSLGQGPEFLIYFQGTGAADDSGLPNDRFFAVRPEGSVSTLKIQRTERGDSAVYLCASSLAARTEAFFGQGTRLTVV.

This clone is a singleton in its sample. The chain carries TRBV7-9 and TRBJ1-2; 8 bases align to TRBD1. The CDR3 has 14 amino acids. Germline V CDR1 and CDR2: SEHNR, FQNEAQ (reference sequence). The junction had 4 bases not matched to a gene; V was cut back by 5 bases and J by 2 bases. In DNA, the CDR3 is TGTGCCAGCAGCCCAGCAGGGGGCAACTATGGCTACACCTTC. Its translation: CASSPAGGNYGYTF.

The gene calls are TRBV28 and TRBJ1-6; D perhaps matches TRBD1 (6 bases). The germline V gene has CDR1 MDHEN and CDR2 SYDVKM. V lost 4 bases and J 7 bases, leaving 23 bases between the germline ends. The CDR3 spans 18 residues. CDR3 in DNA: TGTGCCAGCAGTTCTAACACTTGGCGGGGGCGAGGGAATTCACCCCTCCACTTT. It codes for CASSSNTWRGRGNSPLHF. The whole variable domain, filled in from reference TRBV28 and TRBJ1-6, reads DVKVTQSSRYLVKRTGEKVFLECVQDMDHENMFWYRQDPGLGLRLIYFSYDVKMKEKGDIPEGYSVSREKKERFSLILESASTNQTSMYLCASSSNTWRGRGNSPLHFGNGTRLTVT.

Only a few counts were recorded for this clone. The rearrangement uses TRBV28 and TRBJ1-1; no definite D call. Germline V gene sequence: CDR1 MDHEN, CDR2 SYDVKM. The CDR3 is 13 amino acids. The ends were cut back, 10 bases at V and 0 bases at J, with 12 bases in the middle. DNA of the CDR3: TGTGCCACCATACCAACACTGAACACTGAAGCTTTCTTT. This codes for CATIPTLNTEAFF.

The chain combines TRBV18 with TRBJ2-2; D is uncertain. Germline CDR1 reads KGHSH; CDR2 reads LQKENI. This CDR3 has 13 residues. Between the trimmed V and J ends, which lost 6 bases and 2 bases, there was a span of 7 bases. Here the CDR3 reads CASSPHNTGELFF. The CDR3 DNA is TGTGCCAGCTCCCCCCATAACACCGGGGAGCTGTTTTTT.

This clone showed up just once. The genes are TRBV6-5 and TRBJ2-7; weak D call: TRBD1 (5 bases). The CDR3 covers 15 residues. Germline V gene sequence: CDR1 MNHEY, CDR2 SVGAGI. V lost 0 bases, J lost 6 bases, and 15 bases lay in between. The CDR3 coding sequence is TGTGCCAGCAGTTACTCGAGGTCAGGGATCCGCGAGCAGTACTTC. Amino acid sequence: CASSYSRSGIREQYF.

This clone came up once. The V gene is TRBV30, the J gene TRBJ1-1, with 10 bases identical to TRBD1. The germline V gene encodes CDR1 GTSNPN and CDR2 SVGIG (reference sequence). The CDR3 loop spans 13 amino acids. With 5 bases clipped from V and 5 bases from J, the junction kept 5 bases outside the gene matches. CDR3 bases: TGTGCCTGGGACAGGGGGCGGCTAACTGAAGCTTTCTTT. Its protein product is CAWDRGRLTEAFF.

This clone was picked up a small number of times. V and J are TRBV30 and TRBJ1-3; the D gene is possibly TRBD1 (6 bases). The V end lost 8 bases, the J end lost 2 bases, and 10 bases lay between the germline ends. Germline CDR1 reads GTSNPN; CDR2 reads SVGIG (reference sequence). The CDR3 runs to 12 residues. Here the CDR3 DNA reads TGTGCCGTGCGGGGGCCTGGAAACACCATATATTTT. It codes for CAVRGPGNTIYF.

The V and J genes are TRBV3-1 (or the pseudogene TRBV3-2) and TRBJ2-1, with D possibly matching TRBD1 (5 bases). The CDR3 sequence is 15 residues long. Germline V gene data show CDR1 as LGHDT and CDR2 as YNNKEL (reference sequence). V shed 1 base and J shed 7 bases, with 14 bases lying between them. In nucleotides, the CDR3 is TGTGCCAGCAGCCAAGTCGGTGGGGCCGGAAATGAGCAGTTCTTC. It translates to CASSQVGGAGNEQFF.

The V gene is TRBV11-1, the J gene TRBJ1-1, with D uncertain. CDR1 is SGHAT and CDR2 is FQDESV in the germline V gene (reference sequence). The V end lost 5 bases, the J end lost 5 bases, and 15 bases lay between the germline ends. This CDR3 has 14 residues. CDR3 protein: CASSPFSRVTEAFF. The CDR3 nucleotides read TGTGCCAGCAGCCCCTTCAGCCGGGTGACTGAAGCTTTCTTT.

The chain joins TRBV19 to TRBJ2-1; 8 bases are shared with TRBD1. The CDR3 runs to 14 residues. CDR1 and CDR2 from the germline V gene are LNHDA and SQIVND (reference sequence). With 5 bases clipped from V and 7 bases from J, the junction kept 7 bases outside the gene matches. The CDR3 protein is CASSSGGLRNEQFF. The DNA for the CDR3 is TGTGCCAGTAGTTCAGGGGGCTTGAGGAATGAGCAGTTCTTC. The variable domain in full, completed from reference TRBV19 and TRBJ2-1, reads DGGITQSPKYLFRKEGQNVTLSCEQNLNHDAMYWYRQDPGQGLRLIYYSQIVNDFQKGDIAEGYSVSREKKESFPLTVTSAQKNPTAFYLCASSSGGLRNEQFFGPGTRLTVL.

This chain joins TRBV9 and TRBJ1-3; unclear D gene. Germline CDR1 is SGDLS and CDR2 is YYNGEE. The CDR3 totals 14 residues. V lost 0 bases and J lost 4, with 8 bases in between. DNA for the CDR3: TGTGCCAGCAGCGTAGCAACAGCCGGAAACACCATATATTTT. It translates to CASSVATAGNTIYF. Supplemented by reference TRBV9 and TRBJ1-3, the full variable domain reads DSGVTQTPKHLITATGQRVTLRCSPRSGDLSVYWYQQSLDQGLQFLIQYYNGEERAKGNILERFSAQQFPDLHSELNLSSLELGDSALYFCASSVATAGNTIYFGEGSWLTVV.

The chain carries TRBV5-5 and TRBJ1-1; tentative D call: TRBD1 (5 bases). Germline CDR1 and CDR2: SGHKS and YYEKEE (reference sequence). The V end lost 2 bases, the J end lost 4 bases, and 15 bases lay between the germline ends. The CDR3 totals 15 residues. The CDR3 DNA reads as TGTGCCAGCAGCTTATCCCAGGGAAGCATCACTGAAGCTTTCTTT. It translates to CASSLSQGSITEAFF.

The CDR3 DNA reads as TGTGCCAGTAGTATAGCCGGGGGTGACACAGATACGCAGTATTTT. Its translation is CASSIAGGDTDTQYF. The chain recombines TRBV19 with TRBJ2-3, with a possible D match to TRBD2 (6 bases). This CDR3 region has 15 residues. Germline V gene sequence: CDR1 LNHDA, CDR2 SQIVND (reference sequence). V lost 1 base, J lost 2 bases, and 10 bases lay in between. Filled out from reference TRBV19 and TRBJ2-3, the complete variable domain reads DGGITQSPKYLFRKEGQNVTLSCEQNLNHDAMYWYRQDPGQGLRLIYYSQIVNDFQKGDIAEGYSVSREKKESFPLTVTSAQKNPTAFYLCASSIAGGDTDTQYFGPGTRLTVL.

CDR3 bases: TGTGCCAGCAGCGGCCCCGCGGGGGCGCGTGAGCAGTACTTC. This sequence encodes CASSGPAGAREQYF. The rearrangement uses TRBV3-1 (or the pseudogene TRBV3-2) and TRBJ2-7; D might be TRBD2 (7 bases). V lost 5 bases and J 7 bases, leaving 18 bases between the germline ends. This CDR3 is built from 14 residues. Germline V gives CDR1 LGHDT, CDR2 YNNKEL (reference sequence).